This TCR beta chain is from a study of cytomegalovirus exposure and HLA in healthy donors. The CDR3 is 15 amino acids. Trimming cost V 4 bases and J 2 bases; bases outside gene matches: 5. Per the germline V gene, CDR1 is SGHRS and CDR2 is YFSETQ. Notes on this clone: What it binds is unknown.

The PCR contained 60 Vbeta and 13 Jbeta primers. Assay used: immunoSEQ multiplex PCR; TCRdb lists only in-frame clones, some missing. The data contain 130,000 or so clones, 50% to 75% of them singletons. Study-level findings and limits: With later analysis, a missense DCLRE1C variant became linked to TCR beta V- and J-gene trimming. In vitro assays verified that a few CMV-associated chains recognized CMV antigens specifically. Among donors in an Asian-associated ancestry cluster, a later analysis reportedly found fewer N-insertions than the roughly 700-donor mean. Later, an analysis showed that TCR beta chains associated with HLA were more clonally expanded than others that were equally common.

This clonotype originated in a woman between 40 and 55 years old in good health and CMV-seropositive. Source material: PBMCs. This chain links TRBV5-1 with TRBJ2-5; 10 nucleotides agree with TRBD1. The CDR3 reads CASSQRQGAQETQYF. DNA for the CDR3: TGCGCCAGCAGCCAACGACAGGGGGCTCAAGAGACCCAGTACTTC.